What follows are 17 T cell receptor beta chains derived from one specimen sequenced in a study of blood T cell repertoires in COVID-19. This table comes from immunoSEQ multiplex PCR, and its TCRdb copy is limited to in-frame clones, with some not included. There are tens of thousands of clones in the sample; approximately 83% occur only once, and roughly 12% lies in the top ten. Sequenced sample: peripheral blood. The receptors originated from an elderly man with COVID-19, enrolled during active disease.

The rearrangement joins TRBV14 to TRBJ2-1; TRBD2 matches at 14 bases. CDR1 and CDR2 from the germline V gene are SGHDN and FVKESK. V lost 0 bases to trimming and J lost 5 bases; unmatched junction nucleotides: 3. The CDR3 has 17 amino acids. The CDR3 reads CASSQDVGLAGDNEQFF. For the CDR3, the DNA is TGTGCCAGCAGCCAAGATGTGGGACTAGCGGGAGACAATGAGCAGTTCTTC. Full variable domain (remainder filled in from reference TRBV14 and TRBJ2-1): EAGVTQFPSHSVIEKGQTVTLRCDPISGHDNLYWYRRVMGKEIKFLLHFVKESKQDESGMPNNRFLAERTGGTYSTLKVQPAELEDSGVYFCASSQDVGLAGDNEQFFGPGTRLTVL.

This chain joins TRBV2 and TRBJ1-1; TRBD1 is a possible D gene (5 bases). The CDR3 covers 14 residues. The V gene's germline CDR1 is SNHLY and CDR2 FYNNEI. The germline V and J ends were trimmed by 6 bases and 0 bases, with 11 bases remaining between them. The CDR3: CASRGGVLNTEAFF. DNA of the CDR3: TGTGCCAGCAGGGGGGGGGTACTGAACACTGAAGCTTTCTTT.

This rearrangement joins TRBV4-3 to TRBJ1-1; the D is unclear. Germline V CDR1 and CDR2: LGHNA, YSLEER. The V end lost 6 bases, the J end lost 0 bases, and 11 bases lay between the germline ends. CDR3 length: 14 residues. CDR3 sequence reads: CASRRAGLNTEAFF. CDR3 DNA: TGCGCCAGCAGGAGGGCTGGACTGAACACTGAAGCTTTCTTT.

This rearrangement joins TRBV5-5 to TRBJ1-4; possible D gene TRBD1, 5 bases. This CDR3 has 14 amino acids. Deletions cut 0 bases from V and 4 bases from J, with 7 bases between. In germline, CDR1 is SGHKS, CDR2 YYEKEE (reference sequence). CDR3 in amino acids: CASSLGQHNEKLFF. The CDR3, as DNA: TGTGCCAGCAGCTTGGGACAGCATAATGAAAAACTGTTTTTT.

The rearrangement joins TRBV18 to TRBJ1-1; D remains unclear. The germline V and J ends were trimmed by 6 bases and 3 bases, with 11 bases remaining between them. Germline CDR1 is KGHSH and CDR2 is LQKENI. There are 13 residues in the CDR3. The CDR3 is CASSTGGDTEAFF. The CDR3 coding sequence is TGTGCCAGCTCCACCGGAGGAGACACTGAAGCTTTCTTT.

The gene calls are TRBV19 and TRBJ2-1; 8 nucleotides match TRBD2. The CDR3 runs to 15 residues. Germline lookup yields CDR1 LNHDA and CDR2 SQIVND (reference sequence). V shed 5 bases, J shed 0 bases, and the junction held 3 bases outside the gene matches. The CDR3 DNA follows: TGTGCCAGTAGTCGAAGCGGGAGCTCCTACAATGAGCAGTTCTTC. Translating it yields CASSRSGSSYNEQFF.

The J gene is TRBJ1-1, the V gene TRBV5-5, with a tentative D call TRBD1 (6 bases). Trimming took 6 bases from V and 5 from J, leaving 23 bases between them. Germline lookup yields CDR1 SGHKS and CDR2 YYEKEE (reference sequence). This CDR3 contains 16 residues. The CDR3, as DNA: TGTGCCAGCATCTCGGGACAAGAACCTCGGAGGACTGAAGCTTTCTTT. It translates to CASISGQEPRRTEAFF.

This chain links TRBV29-1 with TRBJ2-1, with a possible D match to TRBD2 (6 bases). V lost 7 bases to trimming and J lost 2 bases, with 21 bases between them. Germline assignment: CDR1 SQVTM and CDR2 ANQGSEA. The CDR3 loop spans 16 amino acids. Here the CDR3 reads CSAHRLGLQTYNEQFF. CDR3 bases: TGCAGCGCCCATAGGCTGGGACTCCAAACCTACAATGAGCAGTTCTTC.

The rearrangement joins TRBV5-1 to TRBJ1-2, with D perhaps TRBD1 (5 bases). Per germline, CDR1 SGHRS and CDR2 YFSETQ. V was clipped by 0 bases and J by 3 bases, with 9 bases between them. The CDR3 is made up of 14 amino acids. CDR3 coding DNA: TGCGCCAGCAGCTTGGTCGGGGGGGACTATGGCTACACCTTC. Its translation: CASSLVGGDYGYTF.

The chain combines TRBV11-1 with TRBJ2-5, with 11 bases aligning to TRBD2. Germline CDR1 SGHAT, CDR2 FQDESV (reference sequence). V shed 4 bases, J shed 5 bases, and the junction held 6 bases outside the gene matches. The CDR3 has 15 residues. The CDR3 reads CASSSLLAGVETQYF. The CDR3 DNA sequence: TGTGCCAGCAGCTCCTTACTAGCGGGGGTGGAGACCCAGTACTTC.

J is TRBJ1-1 and V is TRBV7-2; no definite D call. Germline CDR1 SGHTA, CDR2 FQGNSA. The CDR3 totals 12 residues. Trimming removed 9 bases at V and 0 bases at J, with 8 bases between. CDR3: CASMRVNTEAFF. DNA of the CDR3: TGTGCCAGTATGCGGGTGAACACTGAAGCTTTCTTT.

The chain carries TRBV18 and TRBJ2-3, with 7 bases matching TRBD2. J was trimmed by 2 bases and V by 6 bases; bases with no gene match: 5. This CDR3 contains 14 residues. The germline CDR1 and CDR2 sequences are KGHSH and LQKENI. The CDR3 spells CASSATSLTDTQYF. In nucleotides, the CDR3 is TGTGCCAGCTCGGCGACTAGCCTCACAGATACGCAGTATTTT.

The sample holds a few counts of this clone. The gene calls are TRBV19 and TRBJ2-1; TRBD2 aligns across 16 bases. V was pared by 5 bases and J by 0 bases, with 7 bases of the junction left unmatched. CDR3 length: 19 residues. Germline loops: CDR1 LNHDA, CDR2 SQIVND (reference sequence). The CDR3: CASSPGLAGGTFSYNEQFF. The CDR3 nucleotides are TGTGCCAGTAGTCCGGGACTAGCGGGAGGGACGTTCTCCTACAATGAGCAGTTCTTC.

J is TRBJ2-4 and V is TRBV7-2; D possibly corresponds to TRBD2 (7 bases). The V gene's germline CDR1 is SGHTA and CDR2 FQGNSA. The CDR3 sequence is 19 residues long. The V end was cut by 5 bases, the J end by 0 bases, with 23 bases between. CDR3 region: CASSQISGGPLLAKNIQYF. CDR3 DNA: TGTGCCAGCAGCCAGATTTCGGGGGGCCCCCTCCTAGCCAAAAACATTCAGTACTTC.

This chain links TRBV7-2 with TRBJ1-2, with 8 bases that match TRBD1. The CDR3 loop spans 13 amino acids. Germline trimming cut 5 bases from V and 5 bases from J; bases unmatched to any gene: 4. Germline CDR1 is SGHTA and CDR2 is FQGNSA. In DNA, the CDR3 is TGTGCCAGCAGCCAAAGACAGGGGTATGGCTACACCTTC. Translated: CASSQRQGYGYTF.

This chain joins TRBV30 and TRBJ2-3; TRBD2 agrees at 8 bases. Germline assignment: CDR1 GTSNPN and CDR2 SVGIG (reference sequence). The V and J ends lost 6 bases and 7 bases, in that order; junction bases with no gene match: 3. This CDR3 contains 11 residues. The CDR3 region is CACSGGNTQYF. DNA of the CDR3: TGTGCCTGCTCGGGAGGGAATACGCAGTATTTT.

This clone was detected a few times. The gene calls are TRBV6-1 and TRBJ2-2, with D perhaps matching TRBD2 (6 bases). V lost 2 bases, J lost 5 bases, and 6 bases lay in between. Germline lookup yields CDR1 MNHNS and CDR2 SASEGT. This CDR3 region has 13 residues. CDR3 DNA: TGTGCCAGCAGTGAACGGGAGACCGGGGAGCTGTTTTTT. It codes for CASSERETGELFF.